Presented here are 30 T cell receptor beta chains from one specimen sequenced in a study of read filtering for tumor transcriptome and immune sequencing. From 400 to 450 ng of RNA, a library with molecular barcoded alpha/delta and beta/gamma adaptors was made. A single record per CDR3 protein comes from TCRdb applying MiXCR to the reads. The sample has some 130,000 distinct CDR3 sequences; over 10% are singletons. The sample consisted of a population of CD138-negative cells sorted from bone marrow. These receptors were collected from a donor older than 35 with multiple myeloma.

Comment on this clonotype: This clone may be a read error of a much larger clone one base away. This chain connects TRBV29-1 to TRBJ1-5; TRBD1 agrees at 7 bases. The end of the DNA is better explained by TRBJ2-3, so the J call may be wrong. There are 14 residues in the CDR3. From germline, CDR1 is SQVTM and CDR2 ANQGSEA. The CDR3, as DNA: TGCAGCGTACGATACAGGGGCGACAATCAGCCCCAGTATTTT. Protein sequence: CSVRYRGDNQPQYF.

This clonotype was seen ten or more times. The chain links TRBV19 to TRBJ2-3, with 7 bases fitting TRBD2. Germline lookup yields CDR1 LNHDA and CDR2 SQIVND (reference sequence). The J segment lost 4 bases and the V segment lost 3 bases, leaving 7 bases of the junction unmatched. The CDR3 extends over 15 amino acids. The CDR3 protein is CASSMKREWADTQYF. Written as DNA, the CDR3 is TGTGCCAGTAGTATGAAGCGGGAATGGGCAGATACGCAGTATTTT.

This clonotype was observed many times. This chain uses TRBV20-1 with TRBJ1-1; perhaps TRBD1 as D (5 bases). Looked up from germline, CDR1 is DFQATT and CDR2 is SNEGSKA (reference sequence). This CDR3 spans 16 amino acids. V lost 0 bases, J lost 4 bases, and 18 bases lay in between. The CDR3 region is CSARDVAGTSVTEAFF. CDR3 DNA sequence: TGCAGTGCTAGAGATGTTGCCGGGACCTCTGTCACTGAAGCTTTCTTT.

This clonotype occurred many times. This sequence joins TRBV6-2 or TRBV6-3 and TRBJ2-3, with 7 bases matching TRBD2. The CDR3 is 17 amino acids. The germline CDR1 and CDR2 sequences are MNHEY and SVGEGT. V lost 2 bases and J lost 1; bases outside the gene matches: 9. In DNA, the CDR3 is TGTGCCAGCAGTTACCAACGGGCTAGCGGCCGCACAGATACGCAGTATTTT. It codes for CASSYQRASGRTDTQYF.

Regarding this clonotype: A read error may be the cause here, since a much bigger clone is one base away. This chain joins TRBV10-3 and TRBJ2-7; the D gene could be TRBD1 or TRBD2 (5 bases each). The CDR3 has 11 amino acids. V gave up 10 bases and J gave up 8 bases, with 15 bases separating them. CDR1 is ENHRY, CDR2 SYGVKD, per germline. The CDR3 loop is CASRGWGKQYF. DNA for the CDR3: TGTGCCAGCCGCGGGTGGGGCAAGCAGTACTTC.

This clonotype has at least ten counts. V usage is TRBV7-9 and J usage is TRBJ1-1; possibly TRBD1 for D (6 bases). V lost 3 bases and J 2 bases, leaving 7 bases between the germline ends. The CDR3 loop spans 13 amino acids. Germline assignment: CDR1 SEHNR and CDR2 FQNEAQ (reference sequence). CDR3 amino acids: CASSLDSNTEAFF. CDR3 in DNA: TGTGCCAGCAGCTTGGACAGTAACACTGAAGCTTTCTTT.

A note on this clonotype: A single base separates this from a much larger clone, so it may be a read error. The genes are TRBV6-2 or TRBV6-3 and TRBJ2-3; no reliable D call. CDR1 MNHEY and CDR2 SVGEGT come from the germline V gene. This CDR3 region has 15 residues. V lost 5 bases and J lost 1, with 13 bases in between. The CDR3 nucleotides read TGTGCCAGCAGTCCCCAGAGAAGCGGCACAGATACGCAGTATTTT. Its protein is CASSPQRSGTDTQYF.

There are many counts of this clonotype. The CDR3 reads CSALGREKLFF. CDR3 nucleotide sequence: TGCAGCGCTTTGGGGAGGGAAAAACTGTTTTTT. This chain connects TRBV29-1 to TRBJ1-4; no definite D call. There are 11 residues in the CDR3. The germline V and J ends were trimmed by 7 bases and 8 bases, with 11 bases remaining between them. Germline V gives CDR1 SQVTM, CDR2 ANQGSEA.

This clonotype was recorded a few times. At one end the junction does not follow the germline gene, possibly because of a read error. Here the CDR3 reads CASSVSGTSGRNEQFF. CDR3 DNA sequence: TGTGCCAGCAGTGTATCCGGGACTAGCGGGAGGAATGAGCAGTTCTTC. This chain connects TRBV27 to TRBJ2-1; 15 nucleotides line up with TRBD2. Per the germline V gene, CDR1 is MNHEY and CDR2 is SMNVEV (reference sequence). CDR3 length: 16 residues.

This clonotype appeared many times. V usage is TRBV7-8 and J usage is TRBJ2-4, with 7 bases aligning to TRBD2. Germline values: CDR1 SGHVS, CDR2 FQNEAQ. The CDR3 covers 16 residues. V trimming: 2 bases; J trimming: 3 bases; junction bases outside the gene matches: 7. CDR3 sequence: CASSLNAGVVKNIQYF. The CDR3 nucleotides are TGTGCCAGCAGCTTAAACGCGGGAGTTGTCAAAAACATTCAGTACTTC.

This chain connects TRBV6-2 or TRBV6-3 to TRBJ2-5; D possibly corresponds to TRBD1 (5 bases). Germline V gene lookup returns CDR1 MNHEY and CDR2 SVGEGT. The CDR3 totals 16 residues. The germline V and J ends were trimmed by 6 bases and 2 bases, with 19 bases remaining between them. In DNA form, the CDR3 reads TGTGCCAGCAGCTCGTCTCGACAGAAGTTTCAAGAGACCCAGTACTTC. Translation gives CASSSSRQKFQETQYF.

This clonotype was counted ten times or more. The chain uses TRBV29-1 and TRBJ1-1; no clear D. The CDR3 length is 14 residues. Trimming removed 1 base at V and 0 bases at J, with 9 bases between. Germline loops: CDR1 SQVTM, CDR2 ANQGSEA. The CDR3 spells CSVEGVVMNTEAFF. Here the CDR3 DNA reads TGCAGCGTTGAAGGGGTGGTGATGAACACTGAAGCTTTCTTT.

V usage is TRBV2 and J usage is TRBJ2-3; 9 bases fit TRBD2. The CDR3 length is 16 residues. Germline lookup yields CDR1 SNHLY and CDR2 FYNNEI. V gave up 2 bases and J gave up 6 bases; unmatched junction bases: 9. CDR3 coding DNA: TGTGCCAGCAGTGAACTCGCTAGCGGGATGGGGGATACGCAGTATTTT. This translates into CASSELASGMGDTQYF.

This clonotype came up many times. The chain combines TRBV12-3 or TRBV12-4 with TRBJ1-2; D gene uncertain. CDR3 length equals 11 residues. V shed 4 bases and J shed 6 bases, with 6 bases lying between them. The CDR3 loop reads CASSSTHGYTF. The CDR3 nucleotides are TGTGCCAGCAGTTCAACTCATGGCTACACCTTC.

This clonotype was counted ten times or more. This CDR3 is CASSLGLAGALETQYF. CDR3 DNA: TGTGCCAGCAGCTTAGGACTAGCGGGAGCTCTGGAGACCCAGTACTTC. The V call is TRBV7-2, the J call TRBJ2-5; 12 bases agree with TRBD2. The V gene's germline CDR1 is SGHTA and CDR2 FQGNSA. This CDR3 has 16 amino acids. V trimming: 1 base; J trimming: 5 bases; junction bases outside the gene matches: 5.

This clonotype was seen only a few times. The rearrangement uses TRBV6-1 and TRBJ2-5, with D possibly TRBD2 on 5 matching bases. This CDR3 region has 13 residues. V lost 1 base, J lost 4 bases, and 7 bases lay in between. CDR1 MNHNS and CDR2 SASEGT come from the germline V gene. CDR3 nucleotides: TGTGCCAGCAGTGAAGAAAGCGGAGAGACCCAGTACTTC. It encodes CASSEESGETQYF.

Many counts were recorded for this clonotype. The chain couples TRBV6-1 to TRBJ2-1; D remains ambiguous. V dropped 7 bases and J dropped 0 bases, with 19 bases sitting between them. Per germline, CDR1 MNHNS and CDR2 SASEGT. There are 17 residues in the CDR3. CDR3: CASTHRGPLSSYNEQFF. The CDR3 region has the DNA TGTGCCAGCACCCACAGAGGTCCTTTGAGCTCCTACAATGAGCAGTTCTTC.

For this clonotype: A read error may explain this, as a much larger clone is one base away. In DNA, the CDR3 is TGTGCCATCAGACTACCGGGGAACACTGGAGCTTTCTTT. As protein: CAIRLPGNTGAFF. This chain joins TRBV10-3 and TRBJ1-1; no clear D gene. CDR1 is ENHRY, CDR2 SYGVKD, per germline. There are 13 residues in the CDR3.

There are many counts of this clonotype. The rearrangement joins TRBV29-1 to TRBJ2-7; no clear D. The CDR3 runs 15 residues. Trimming cost V 0 bases and J 3 bases, with 15 bases left between them. The germline V gene has CDR1 SQVTM and CDR2 ANQGSEA. CDR3 DNA: TGCAGCGTTGAAGATCCGTCTAGACCATACTACGAGCAGTACTTC. Residues: CSVEDPSRPYYEQYF.

In its sample, this clonotype was seen many times. This rearrangement joins TRBV18 to TRBJ2-1; 8 bases align to TRBD2. V dropped 3 bases and J dropped 2; count of bases not matched to a gene: 6. CDR1 is KGHSH, CDR2 LQKENI, per germline. The CDR3 loop spans 16 amino acids. CDR3 protein: CASSPSGGTPYNEQFF. For the CDR3, the DNA is TGTGCCAGCTCACCCTCGGGGGGGACCCCCTACAATGAGCAGTTCTTC.

This chain uses TRBV12-3 or TRBV12-4 with TRBJ2-3, with 10 bases fitting TRBD1. CDR3 length: 17 residues. The junction had 14 bases not matched to a gene; V was cut back by 7 bases and J by 4 bases. This CDR3 is CASTSRAGQGSSDTQYF. CDR3 in DNA: TGTGCCAGCACCTCACGGGCGGGACAGGGGAGCTCAGATACGCAGTATTTT.

This clonotype was seen repeatedly, ten times or more. V is TRBV5-8 and J is TRBJ1-1; the D gene is possibly TRBD1 (5 bases). The V gene lost 0 bases and the J gene lost 5 bases, with 14 bases spanning the gap. CDR1 is SGHTS and CDR2 is YDEGEE in the germline V gene. CDR3 size: 15 residues. The CDR3 nucleotides read TGTGCCAGCAGCTTGGACTTCTACAAGGGGACTGAAGCTTTCTTT. This codes for CASSLDFYKGTEAFF.

This chain joins TRBV13 and TRBJ1-1, with D uncertain. Germline V lookup: CDR1 PRHDT, CDR2 FYEKMQ (reference sequence). CDR3 length: 14 residues. Trimming cost V 2 bases and J 1 base, with 8 bases left between them. The CDR3: CASSLREPNTEAFF. The CDR3 coding sequence is TGTGCCAGCAGCTTACGGGAACCGAACACTGAAGCTTTCTTT.

This clonotype was picked up a small number of times. The chain combines TRBV30 with TRBJ1-3; 10 nucleotides match TRBD1. J lost 2 bases, V lost 3 bases, and 1 base had no gene match. This CDR3 has 14 residues. Germline loops: CDR1 GTSNPN, CDR2 SVGIG (reference sequence). In nucleotides, the CDR3 is TGTGCCTGGAGCGGACAGGGGGCTGGAAACACCATATATTTT. Amino acid sequence: CAWSGQGAGNTIYF.

This clonotype was seen repeatedly, ten times or more. J is TRBJ2-5 and V is TRBV5-1, with 7 bases lining up with TRBD2. V was pared by 0 bases and J by 0 bases, with 2 bases of the junction left unmatched. The CDR3 length is 15 residues. CDR1 SGHRS and CDR2 YFSETQ come from the germline V gene. The CDR3 reads CASSLGDYYQETQYF. The CDR3 bases are TGCGCCAGCAGCTTGGGGGACTACTACCAAGAGACCCAGTACTTC.

This clonotype occurred many times. The chain joins TRBV24-1 to TRBJ2-1; possible D gene TRBD2, 5 bases. V lost 8 bases, J lost 4 bases, and 17 bases lay in between. The CDR3 covers 15 residues. CDR1 and CDR2 (germline): KGHDR, SFDVKD. Here the CDR3 reads CATNDPPGGYNEQFF. CDR3 coding DNA: TGTGCCACCAACGATCCCCCCGGCGGGTACAATGAGCAGTTCTTC.

Of note for this clonotype: Since a much larger clone is just one base distant, this may be a read error. The chain joins TRBV18 to TRBJ1-2; tentative D call: TRBD1 (5 bases). Per the germline V gene, CDR1 is KGHSH and CDR2 is LQKENI. This CDR3 has 13 amino acids. This CDR3 reads CVSSVGVDYGYTF. CDR3 coding DNA: TGTGTCAGCTCCGTGGGGGTCGACTATGGCTACACCTTC.

Many counts were recorded for this clonotype. The chain joins TRBV6-5 to TRBJ2-4, with D perhaps TRBD1 or TRBD2 (5 bases each). Germline loops: CDR1 MNHEY, CDR2 SVGAGI. This CDR3 has 16 residues. With 5 bases removed from V and 6 bases from J, the gap between germline ends came to 20 bases. This chain's CDR3 is CASSPGPTYQGNIQYF. The DNA of the CDR3 is TGTGCCAGCAGTCCGGGACCTACATACCAGGGAAACATTCAGTACTTC.

Regarding this clonotype: One base away lies a much larger clone, so this may be a sequencing read error. The chain is built from TRBV29-1 and TRBJ2-3; 11 positions agree with TRBD2. V dropped 7 bases and J dropped 3; count of bases not matched to a gene: 12. From germline, CDR1 is SQVTM and CDR2 ANQGSEA. The CDR3 is 16 amino acids. The CDR3 here is CSAVFVAGGGTDTQYF. The CDR3 region has the DNA TGCAGCGCTGTGTTCGTAGCGGGAGGGGGTACAGATACGCAGTATTTT.

This clonotype was detected ten times or more. The J gene is TRBJ2-7, the V gene TRBV19; possible D gene TRBD2, 5 bases. Trimming removed 6 bases from V and 0 bases from J, with 12 bases in between. Germline V gives CDR1 LNHDA, CDR2 SQIVND (reference sequence). The CDR3 is made up of 14 amino acids. CDR3 sequence reads: CASSPAEGSYEQYF. CDR3 in DNA: TGTGCCAGTAGCCCCGCCGAGGGCTCCTACGAGCAGTACTTC. Full variable domain (outside the CDR3, taken from reference TRBV19 and TRBJ2-7): DGGITQSPKYLFRKEGQNVTLSCEQNLNHDAMYWYRQDPGQGLRLIYYSQIVNDFQKGDIAEGYSVSREKKESFPLTVTSAQKNPTAFYLCASSPAEGSYEQYFGPGTRLTVT.